The following is a T cell receptor beta chain sequence with its context. Its antigen is still unknown. Nothing much larger sits one base from this clone, and base qualities are not available. This specimen belongs to a study of glioma-infiltrating T cells listed by TCRdb under 2016. Study-wide context: The study sequenced TCR alpha- and beta-chain repertoires from glioma tissue, from non-neoplastic brain tissue and from matched peripheral blood mononuclear cells. To measure how far tissue and blood T-cell populations diverged, each tissue-infiltrating repertoire was compared against the peripheral blood repertoire of the same patient. The paired cohort comprised three low-grade glioma patients, under 10 primary glioblastoma patients and three non-glioma patients contributing non-neoplastic brain tissue. On the study overall, not on this receptor specifically: VJ-independent divergence between tissue and blood was lower than expected in non-neoplastic patients but higher than expected in all gliomas, particularly low-grade gliomas. Small numbers underpinned the group comparisons: eight glioblastoma patients, three low-grade glioma patients and three non-neoplastic patients. Only a very small number of CDR3 sequences turned up in both tissue and blood, a result put down to high CDR3 diversity combined with limited sampling.

V drops 8 bases and J drops 4 bases, leaving 9 bases in between. There are 12 amino acids in the CDR3, from cysteine to phenylalanine inclusive. Only the CDR3 DNA stays, 36 bases, in frame from base 1. The germline V gene (reference sequence) supplies CDR1 LNHNV and CDR2 YYDKDF. The iRepertoire nested amplicon-rescue multiplex PCR (arm-PCR) platform was used to amplify TCR alpha and beta CDR3 regions from RNA. The input for one-step reverse transcription and amplification was 100-400 ng of tissue mRNA or PBMC total RNA. Following bead purification, Illumina adapters were added by a secondary multiplex PCR, and libraries between 200 and 400 bp were gel-purified. Libraries carried internal 6-nucleotide barcodes used for demultiplexing. Sequencing of libraries was performed on an Illumina MiSeq with 2x220 or 2x250 nucleotide paired-end reads. Per the source publication's procedure: FLASH 1.2.11 was used to merge paired reads, and BWA-MEM then aligned the reads to the GRCh37 human genome before TRA and TRB reads were extracted. An IMGT-derived reference of cassette sequences and CDR3 motifs, with pseudogenes included, was used for V and J assignment. Reads were translated in three frames, and productive CDR3s were defined by a C…FGXG motif without stop codons. A clonotype was defined as a unique combination of a V-J cassette pair and a CDR3 amino acid sequence. Hamming distance filtering was applied to reads, with thresholds set by the sequence error rate of each sample in mapped regions. TCRdb cleaned the public reads at Q25 with fastp, built clones with MiXCR and kept in-frame beta chains. Rows with a matching CDR3 protein are joined into one entry that keeps the most common DNA and genes. The V and J calls here are based on TCRdb, not the publication. This sample holds about 140,000 distinct CDR3 sequences; about 39% were observed only once. The top ten hold roughly 20% of the sample.

The chain links TRBV15 with TRBJ1-5; the D gene identity is not certain. The TCR was taken from a human donor with low-grade glioma or glioblastoma, undergoing nonglioma brain surgery, or in good health (not recorded which). Sequencing input: glioma tissue, nonneoplastic brain tissue, or PBMCs (not recorded which). The DNA reads as follows: TGTGCCACCGGAGCAGAGAATCAGCCCCAGCATTTT. Its translation is CATGAENQPQHF.